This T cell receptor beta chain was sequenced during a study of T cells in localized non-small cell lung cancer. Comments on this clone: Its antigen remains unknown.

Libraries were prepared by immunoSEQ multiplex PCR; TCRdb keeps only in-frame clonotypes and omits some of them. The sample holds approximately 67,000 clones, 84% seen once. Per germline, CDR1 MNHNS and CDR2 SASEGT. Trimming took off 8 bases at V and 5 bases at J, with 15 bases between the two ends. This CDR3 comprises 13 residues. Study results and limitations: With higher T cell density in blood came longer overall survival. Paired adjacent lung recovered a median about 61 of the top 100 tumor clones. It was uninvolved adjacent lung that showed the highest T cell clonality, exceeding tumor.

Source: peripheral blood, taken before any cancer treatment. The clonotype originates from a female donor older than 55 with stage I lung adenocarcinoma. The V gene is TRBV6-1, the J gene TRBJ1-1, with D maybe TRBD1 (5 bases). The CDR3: CASSRAKGTEAFF. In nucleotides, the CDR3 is TGTGCCAGCTCCCGAGCAAAGGGGACTGAAGCTTTCTTT.